The entry below gives a single TCR beta chain sequence along with its context. No cognate antigen has been identified for it. Base qualities are not recorded, but no much larger clone differs from it by a single base. Libraries were built with RT-PCR. TCRdb shows the sequencer as Illumina HiSeq 2500. TCRdb reprocessed the public reads (quality trimming at Q25 with fastp, clone calling with MiXCR) and kept in-frame beta chains. Duplicate CDR3 protein sequences are folded into a single record with the most common DNA and genes. The sample table lists about 170,000 distinct CDR3 sequences, around 12% of them with a count of one. Approximately 32% of the sample is in the top ten clones. This sample stems from a study of response to subunit inactivated influenza vaccine (dated by TCRdb to the late 2010s). At the level of the whole study: Deep quantitative T cell receptor repertoire profiling was used in the study to track responses to a trivalent subunit inactivated influenza vaccine.

According to the germline V gene, CDR1 reads MDHEN and CDR2 reads SYDVKM. Trimming removed 5 bases from V and 14 bases from J, leaving 14 bases between the germline ends. From the cysteine up to the phenylalanine, the CDR3 has a length of 11 residues. Just the 33-base CDR3 DNA is kept, in frame starting at base 1. What the research found in general, with its limitations: It was suggested by the authors that each seasonal influenza vaccination may recruit only a limited number of new T cells.

These data also formed part of another study, on T cells expressing NK-cell markers. The second study reports: 5'RACE template switching, by which a universal primer site and unique molecular identifiers were added, was used to make TCR beta cDNA libraries. In sorted CD3+CD56+NKG2C+, CD3+CD56+NKG2C- and CD3+CD56-NKG2C+ T-cell subsets from several donors, TCR beta-chain repertoires were profiled. Of the eight sequenced donors, seven were found to be HCMV-seropositive and one was found to be HCMV-seronegative. To restrict sorting to alphabetaTCR-expressing T cells, an anti-gammadeltaTCR antibody was added in several experiments. For 5 or 6 donors, the dominant CD3+CD56+NKG2C+ clonotypes were among the top 10 CD8+ clonotypes and accounted for roughly 1.0-7.5% of CD8+ T cells. Those dominant clonotypes were again the most abundant among CD3+CD56-NKG2C+ cells in a few donors, at roughly 25-65%. Whether the expanded NKG2C-expressing T cell clones were specific for HCMV antigens remained unclear. All eight donors whose samples were sequenced were randomly selected healthy volunteers, three of them men and five women. HCMV-specific IgG was detected in serum with a commercial ELISA kit to determine HCMV serostatus. Ficoll density gradient centrifugation was used to isolate peripheral blood mononuclear cells from blood. Magnetic immunoseparation with Miltenyi isolation kits was used to isolate CD4+ and CD8+ T cells from PBMC. Priming for cDNA synthesis came from the TCR beta constant segment, and two successive PCR amplification steps followed. The libraries were sequenced on Illumina HiSeq 2000/2500, MiSeq or NextSeq, producing 2 x 150 bp reads. MIGEC handled demultiplexing of the reads and grouping by UMI, while MiTCR was used to assemble and quantify clonotypes. To remove erroneous sequences, TCR cDNA sequences were retained only when supported by two or more reads. The tcR package was used for downstream repertoire analysis, with clonotypes matched between fractions based on CDR3 nucleotide sequence plus V segment. Antigen specificity was annotated against VDJdb with VDJmatch, allowing one amino acid substitution in CDR3.

The chain is assembled from TRBV28 and TRBJ2-3, with no reliable assignment of the D segment. The receptor's source is a man in his forties or fifties who received an inactivated influenza vaccine. Donor details come from another sample of the same person, matched by shared clones. Sequenced material: CD8+ T cells sorted from PBMCs, taken about 13 days after vaccination. The nucleotides are TGTGCCAGCAGTCGCACCGATGTTGGGTATTTT. Its product reads: CASSRTDVGYF.